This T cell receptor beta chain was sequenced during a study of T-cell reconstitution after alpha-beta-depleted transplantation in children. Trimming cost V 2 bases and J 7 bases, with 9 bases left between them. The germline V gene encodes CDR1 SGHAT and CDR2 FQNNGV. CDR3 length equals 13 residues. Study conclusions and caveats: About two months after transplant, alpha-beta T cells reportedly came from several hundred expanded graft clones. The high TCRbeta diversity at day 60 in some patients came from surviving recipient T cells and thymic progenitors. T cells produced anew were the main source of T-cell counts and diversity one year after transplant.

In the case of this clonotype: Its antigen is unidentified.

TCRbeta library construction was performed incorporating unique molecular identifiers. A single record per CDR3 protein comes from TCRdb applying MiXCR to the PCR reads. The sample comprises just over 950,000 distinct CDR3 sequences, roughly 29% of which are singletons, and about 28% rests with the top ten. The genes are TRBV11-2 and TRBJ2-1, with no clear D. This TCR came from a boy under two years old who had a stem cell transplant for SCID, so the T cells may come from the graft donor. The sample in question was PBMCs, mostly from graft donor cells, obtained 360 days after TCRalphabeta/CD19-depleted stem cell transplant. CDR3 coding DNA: TGTGCCAGCAGCTTAATCGGGCGGAATGAGCAGTTCTTC. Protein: CASSLIGRNEQFF.